This entry describes one T cell receptor beta chain. The data stem from a study of CD8 T cells in Susac syndrome. Purification of the CD8+ and CD4+ T cells relied on negative isolation, and TEMRA cells underwent FACS enrichment. V was trimmed by 0 bases and J by 2 bases, leaving 5 bases between them. The CDR3 covers 13 residues. With random hexamers, 0.5 to 1 ug RNA was reverse transcribed. Amplification of TCR beta CDR3 across 54 Vbeta and 13 Jbeta was performed with immunoSEQ multiplex PCR. TCRdb independently ran MiXCR on the immunoSEQ multiplex PCR reads; one entry per CDR3 protein. Of approximately 120,000 distinct CDR3 sequences listed, about 90% were seen once; the top ten hold about 0.23%.

The receptor was isolated from a human donor with multiple sclerosis. This rearrangement joins TRBV23-1 to TRBJ2-7; D not resolved. TRBV23-1 is identified as an open reading frame with a role that is uncertain. The sequencing sample was made of CD8+ T cells from PBMCs. DNA of the CDR3: TGCGCCAGCAGTCAATCAAGAGCCTACGAGCAGTACTTC. Amino acid sequence: CASSQSRAYEQYF.